This is a list of T cell receptor beta chains from one sample in a study of T cell repertoires in cytomegalovirus infection. In TCRdb, the reads were re-called with MiXCR into one record per CDR3 protein. The profile shows under 300,000 distinct CDR3 sequences, more than 9% of them singletons. Source material: PBMCs. These TCRs come from a human donor in good health (CMV status not recorded). Some clones in this sample may be carry-over from other donors' samples. Both conserved end residues are part of each CDR3. D genes are given only for firm matches. Clone size, where shown, is once, few, many, or a class for clones that have expanded.

size: NA
V: TRBV20-1
J: TRBJ2-1
D: TRBD2
CDR3: CSAHLAGNEQFF
DNA: TGCAGTGCTCATCTAGCGGGAAATGAGCAGTTCTTC

size: NA
V: TRBV7-9
J: TRBJ1-1
D: TRBD1
CDR3: CASIPGQGAGEAFF
DNA: TGTGCCAGTATCCCGGGACAGGGGGCTGGTGAAGCTTTCTTT

size: many
V: TRBV7-3
J: TRBJ2-6
D: NA
CDR3: CASSPFRVSGANVLTF
DNA: TGTGCCAGCAGCCCCTTCCGGGTCTCTGGGGCCAACGTCCTGACTTTC

size: many
V: TRBV7-2
J: TRBJ2-5
D: TRBD1
CDR3: CASSFTAGGETQYF
DNA: TGTGCCAGCAGCTTTACTGCAGGGGGAGAGACCCAGTACTTC

size: NA
V: TRBV3-1
J: TRBJ1-2
D: NA
CDR3: CASSLPGQDYGYTF
DNA: TGTGCCAGCAGCCTCCCGGGACAAGACTATGGCTACACCTTC

size: NA
V: TRBV9
J: TRBJ2-6
D: NA
CDR3: CASSVGSGTLTGANVLTF
DNA: TGTGCCAGCAGCGTAGGTTCCGGGACGCTTACTGGGGCCAACGTCCTGACTTTC

size: NA
V: TRBV29-1
J: TRBJ2-1
D: TRBD2
CDR3: CSANTLAGGGSYNEQFF
DNA: TGCAGCGCCAACACGCTAGCGGGCGGTGGGTCCTACAATGAGCAGTTCTTC

size: many
V: TRBV15
J: TRBJ2-5
D: NA
CDR3: CATSPGMETQYF
DNA: TGTGCCACCAGCCCCGGGATGGAGACCCAGTACTTC

size: many
V: TRBV7-2
J: TRBJ2-6
D: NA
CDR3: CASSLGPGANVLTF
DNA: TGTGCCAGCAGCTTGGGTCCTGGGGCCAACGTCCTGACTTTC

size: many
V: TRBV5-1
J: TRBJ2-3
D: TRBD2
CDR3: CASSLGLAGGDTQYF
DNA: TGCGCCAGCAGCTTGGGTCTAGCGGGAGGAGATACGCAGTATTTT

size: many
V: TRBV19
J: TRBJ2-7
D: TRBD1
CDR3: CASSPPGTATSYEQYF
DNA: TGTGCCAGTAGTCCCCCAGGGACAGCTACCTCCTACGAGCAGTACTTC

size: many
V: TRBV6-2/TRBV6-3
J: TRBJ2-3
D: TRBD2
CDR3: CASSPLRGITTQYF
DNA: TGTGCCAGCAGCCCTTTGCGGGGGATAACTACGCAGTATTTT

size: NA
V: TRBV29-1
J: TRBJ2-1
D: NA
CDR3: CSGRTLGHEQFF
DNA: TGCAGCGGCCGAACCCTTGGGCATGAGCAGTTCTTC

size: many
V: TRBV4-2
J: TRBJ2-7
D: NA
CDR3: CASSQEGQFYEQYF
DNA: TGTGCCAGCAGCCAAGAGGGGCAATTCTACGAGCAGTACTTC

size: many
V: TRBV7-3
J: TRBJ2-1
D: NA
CDR3: CASSGADRNEQFF
DNA: TGTGCCAGCTCGGGGGCCGACAGGAATGAGCAGTTCTTC

size: many
V: TRBV7-2
J: TRBJ2-7
D: NA
CDR3: CASSYGVGEQYF
DNA: TGTGCCAGCAGTTACGGGGTGGGCGAGCAGTACTTC

size: many
V: TRBV7-8
J: TRBJ1-2
D: NA
CDR3: CASSLGHKNYGYTF
DNA: TGTGCCAGCAGCTTAGGACACAAAAACTATGGCTACACCTTC

size: many
V: TRBV7-2
J: TRBJ1-5
D: NA
CDR3: CASSSLTRQVNQPQHF
DNA: TGTGCCAGCAGCTCCTTGACCCGACAGGTGAATCAGCCCCAGCATTTT

size: NA
V: TRBV29-1
J: TRBJ2-3
D: NA
CDR3: CSVTGTNTDTQYF
DNA: TGCAGCGTCACCGGGACCAACACAGATACGCAGTATTTT

size: NA
V: TRBV6-5
J: TRBJ1-6
D: NA
CDR3: CASSYSLPSSYNSPLHF
DNA: TGTGCCAGCAGTTACTCCCTACCGAGCTCCTATAATTCACCCCTCCACTTT

size: NA
V: TRBV11-2
J: TRBJ1-2
D: NA
CDR3: CASTSQGPNYGYTF
DNA: TGTGCCAGCACCTCACAGGGTCCTAACTATGGCTACACCTTC

size: few
V: TRBV28
J: TRBJ2-1
D: NA
CDR3: CASGPGRIDEQFF
DNA: TGTGCCAGTGGACCGGGAAGGATCGATGAGCAGTTCTTC

size: few
V: TRBV28
J: TRBJ2-2
D: NA
CDR3: CASKKGGAGGELFF
DNA: TGTGCCAGCAAAAAGGGGGGCGCCGGCGGGGAGCTGTTTTTT

size: many
V: TRBV6-5
J: TRBJ2-7
D: TRBD1
CDR3: CASSYPQGTTYEQYF
DNA: TGTGCCAGCAGTTACCCACAGGGGACCACCTACGAGCAGTACTTC

size: few
V: TRBV7-9
J: TRBJ1-1
D: NA
CDR3: CASSLVNSGEGEAFF
DNA: TGTGCCAGCAGCTTAGTAAATTCGGGCGAAGGTGAAGCTTTCTTT

size: many
V: TRBV6-2/TRBV6-3
J: TRBJ1-1
D: TRBD1
CDR3: CASSRSDRGTEAFF
DNA: TGTGCCAGCAGTCGCTCTGACAGGGGCACTGAAGCTTTCTTT

size: NA
V: TRBV20-1
J: TRBJ1-5
D: NA
CDR3: CSARDKSFQPQHF
DNA: TGCAGTGCTAGAGATAAGAGCTTTCAGCCCCAGCATTTT

size: NA
V: TRBV5-1
J: TRBJ2-1
D: NA
CDR3: CASSFEYNEQFF
DNA: TGCGCCAGCAGCTTCGAATACAATGAGCAGTTCTTC

size: few
V: TRBV5-4
J: TRBJ2-7
D: NA
CDR3: CASTGTTPYEQYF
DNA: TGTGCCAGCACCGGGACAACTCCCTACGAGCAGTACTTC

size: many
V: TRBV7-2
J: TRBJ2-1
D: NA
CDR3: CASSFGSSSYNEQFF
DNA: TGTGCCAGCAGCTTCGGGAGTAGCTCCTACAATGAGCAGTTCTTC

size: many
V: TRBV5-1
J: TRBJ2-7
D: TRBD1
CDR3: CASSLWTGAEQYF
DNA: TGCGCCAGCAGCCTATGGACAGGGGCCGAGCAGTACTTC

size: many
V: TRBV7-2
J: TRBJ1-3
D: TRBD1
CDR3: CASSDSTGEAGNTIYF
DNA: TGTGCCAGCAGCGACTCGACAGGGGAGGCTGGAAACACCATATATTTT

size: few
V: TRBV2
J: TRBJ2-7
D: NA
CDR3: CASSPAPAMREQYF
DNA: TGTGCCAGCAGCCCCGCGCCCGCCATGCGGGAGCAGTACTTC

size: few
V: TRBV28
J: TRBJ2-2
D: NA
CDR3: CASSEVLAGTGELFF
DNA: TGTGCCAGCAGCGAGGTACTTGCGGGCACCGGGGAGCTGTTTTTT

size: many
V: TRBV7-2
J: TRBJ1-5
D: NA
CDR3: CASSPGAALNQPQHF
DNA: TGTGCCAGCAGCCCGGGGGCGGCACTTAATCAGCCCCAGCATTTT

size: NA
V: TRBV19
J: TRBJ1-4
D: NA
CDR3: CASTGGWEKLFF
DNA: TGTGCCAGTACGGGAGGGTGGGAGAAACTGTTTTTT

size: few
V: TRBV19
J: TRBJ2-2
D: NA
CDR3: CASSIDPRQLTGELFF
DNA: TGTGCCAGTAGTATAGATCCTCGGCAGCTCACCGGGGAGCTGTTTTTT

size: few
V: TRBV29-1
J: TRBJ2-2
D: TRBD1
CDR3: CSGGQANGELFF
DNA: TGCAGCGGGGGACAGGCAAACGGGGAGCTGTTTTTT

size: few
V: TRBV15
J: TRBJ2-1
D: TRBD2
CDR3: CATSRGPAGSEQFF
DNA: TGTGCCACCAGCAGAGGACCAGCGGGAAGTGAGCAGTTCTTC

size: many
V: TRBV14
J: TRBJ2-1
D: NA
CDR3: CASSQGAENEQFF
DNA: TGTGCCAGCAGCCAAGGGGCGGAAAATGAGCAGTTCTTC

size: NA
V: TRBV28
J: TRBJ1-4
D: NA
CDR3: CATQSPRLTTNEKLFF
DNA: TGTGCCACCCAAAGCCCCCGGCTAACAACTAATGAAAAACTGTTTTTT

size: many
V: TRBV28
J: TRBJ2-7
D: NA
CDR3: CASEGRVEYEQYF
DNA: TGTGCCAGTGAGGGACGAGTCGAATACGAGCAGTACTTC

size: many
V: TRBV5-4
J: TRBJ2-2
D: NA
CDR3: CAFTGRINTGELFF
DNA: TGTGCCTTCACAGGGAGAATTAACACCGGGGAGCTGTTTTTT

size: few
V: TRBV12-3/TRBV12-4
J: TRBJ2-7
D: TRBD1
CDR3: CASSFGTGGGDEQYF
DNA: TGTGCCAGCAGTTTCGGGACAGGGGGCGGCGACGAGCAGTACTTC

size: few
V: TRBV15
J: TRBJ2-3
D: TRBD2
CDR3: CATSGGLAGETTDTQYF
DNA: TGTGCCACCAGCGGGGGACTAGCGGGAGAGACCACAGATACGCAGTATTTT

size: NA
V: TRBV11-2
J: TRBJ2-7
D: NA
CDR3: CASSLGSGKTYEQYF
DNA: TGTGCCAGCAGCTTAGGTAGTGGCAAAACCTACGAGCAGTACTTC

size: NA
V: TRBV19
J: TRBJ2-5
D: TRBD2
CDR3: CASSTGRASETQYF
DNA: TGTGCCAGTAGTACCGGGAGGGCCTCGGAGACCCAGTACTTC